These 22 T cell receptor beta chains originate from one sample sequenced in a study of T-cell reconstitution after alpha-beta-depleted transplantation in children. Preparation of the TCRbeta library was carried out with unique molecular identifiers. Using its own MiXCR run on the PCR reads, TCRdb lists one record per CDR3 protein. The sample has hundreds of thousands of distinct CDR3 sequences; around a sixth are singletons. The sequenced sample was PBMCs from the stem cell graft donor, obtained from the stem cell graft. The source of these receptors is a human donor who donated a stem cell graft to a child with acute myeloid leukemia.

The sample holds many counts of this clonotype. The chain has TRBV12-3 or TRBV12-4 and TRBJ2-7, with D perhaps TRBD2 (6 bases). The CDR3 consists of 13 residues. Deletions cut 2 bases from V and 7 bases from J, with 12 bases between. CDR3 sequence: CASSLSGQQEQYV. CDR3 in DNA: TGTGCCAGCAGTTTAAGCGGGCAACAGGAGCAGTACGTC.

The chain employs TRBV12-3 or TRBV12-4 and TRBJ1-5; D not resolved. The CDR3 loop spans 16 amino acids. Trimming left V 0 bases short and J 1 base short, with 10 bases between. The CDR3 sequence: CASSLASLGSNQPQHF. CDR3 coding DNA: TGTGCCAGCAGTTTAGCTAGCCTAGGGAGCAATCAGCCCCAGCATTTT.

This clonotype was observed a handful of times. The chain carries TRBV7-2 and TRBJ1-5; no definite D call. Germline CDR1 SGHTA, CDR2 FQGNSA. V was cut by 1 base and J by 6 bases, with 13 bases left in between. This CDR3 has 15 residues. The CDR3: CASSLVAGNAQPQHF. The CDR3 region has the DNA TGTGCCAGCAGCTTAGTTGCGGGAAATGCTCAGCCCCAGCATTTT. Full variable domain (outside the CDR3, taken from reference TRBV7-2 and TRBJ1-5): GAGVSQSPSNKVTEKGKDVELRCDPISGHTALYWYRQSLGQGLEFLIYFQGNSAPDKSGLPSDRFSAERTGGSVSTLTIQRTQQEDSAVYLCASSLVAGNAQPQHFGDGTRLSIL.

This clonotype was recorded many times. CDR3 sequence reads: CASSQRGDRHGYTF. The CDR3 DNA is TGTGCCAGCAGCCAAAGAGGGGACAGGCACGGCTACACCTTC. The V and J genes are TRBV4-2 and TRBJ1-2; 8 bases agree with TRBD1. CDR1 and CDR2 from the germline V gene are LGHNA and YNFKEQ. The CDR3 loop spans 14 amino acids. V trimming: 2 bases; J trimming: 8 bases; junction bases outside the gene matches: 7.

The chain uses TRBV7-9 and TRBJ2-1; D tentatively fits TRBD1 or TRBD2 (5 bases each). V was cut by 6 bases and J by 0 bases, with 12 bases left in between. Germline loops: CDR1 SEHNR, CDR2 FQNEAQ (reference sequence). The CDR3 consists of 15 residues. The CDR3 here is CASSPPGTSYNEQFF. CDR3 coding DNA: TGTGCCAGCAGTCCTCCCGGGACCTCCTACAATGAGCAGTTCTTC. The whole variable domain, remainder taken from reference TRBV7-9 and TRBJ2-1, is DTGVSQNPRHKITKRGQNVTFRCDPISEHNRLYWYRQTLGQGPEFLTYFQNEAQLEKSRLLSDRFSAERPKGSFSTLEIQRTEQGDSAMYLCASSPPGTSYNEQFFGPGTRLTVL.

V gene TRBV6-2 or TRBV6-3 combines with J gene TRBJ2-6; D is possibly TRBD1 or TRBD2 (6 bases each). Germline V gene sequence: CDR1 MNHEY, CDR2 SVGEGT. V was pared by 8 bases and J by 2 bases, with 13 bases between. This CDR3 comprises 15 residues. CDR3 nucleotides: TGTGCCAGCGGAAGGGGGGCTACTGGGGCCAACGTCCTGACTTTC. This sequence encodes CASGRGATGANVLTF.

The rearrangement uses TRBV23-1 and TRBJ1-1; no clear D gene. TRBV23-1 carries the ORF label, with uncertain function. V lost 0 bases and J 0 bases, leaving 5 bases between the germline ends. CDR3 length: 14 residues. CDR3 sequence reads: CASSQSGMNTEAFF. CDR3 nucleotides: TGCGCCAGCAGTCAATCAGGAATGAACACTGAAGCTTTCTTT.

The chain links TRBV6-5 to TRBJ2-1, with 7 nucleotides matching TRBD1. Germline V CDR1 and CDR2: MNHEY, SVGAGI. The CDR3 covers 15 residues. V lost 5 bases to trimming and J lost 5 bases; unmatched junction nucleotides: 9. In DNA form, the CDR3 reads TGTGCCAGCAGTATACCCAGGGGGTCTAACAATGAGCAGTTCTTC. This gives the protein CASSIPRGSNNEQFF.

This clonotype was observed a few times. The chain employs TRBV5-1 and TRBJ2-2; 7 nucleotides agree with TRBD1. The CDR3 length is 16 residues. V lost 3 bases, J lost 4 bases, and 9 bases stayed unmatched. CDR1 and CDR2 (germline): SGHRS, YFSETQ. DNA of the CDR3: TGCGCCAGCAGCTCCCTAGGGGGCCTGGGCACCGGGGAGCTGTTTTTT. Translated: CASSSLGGLGTGELFF.

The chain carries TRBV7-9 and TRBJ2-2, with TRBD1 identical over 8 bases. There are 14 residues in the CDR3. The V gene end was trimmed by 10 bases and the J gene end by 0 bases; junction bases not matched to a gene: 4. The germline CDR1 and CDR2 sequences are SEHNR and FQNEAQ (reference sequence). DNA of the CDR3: TGTGCCAACCCACAGGGGGCGAACACCGGGGAGCTGTTTTTT. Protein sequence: CANPQGANTGELFF.

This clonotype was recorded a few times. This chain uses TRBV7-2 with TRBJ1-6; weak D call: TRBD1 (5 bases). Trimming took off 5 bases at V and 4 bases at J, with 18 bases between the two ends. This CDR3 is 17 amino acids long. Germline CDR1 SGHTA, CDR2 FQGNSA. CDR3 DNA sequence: TGTGCCAGCAGCCCTCCCTCGGGGCCAGGGTATAATTCACCCCTCCACTTT. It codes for CASSPPSGPGYNSPLHF. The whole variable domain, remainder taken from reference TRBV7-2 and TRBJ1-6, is GAGVSQSPSNKVTEKGKDVELRCDPISGHTALYWYRQSLGQGLEFLIYFQGNSAPDKSGLPSDRFSAERTGGSVSTLTIQRTQQEDSAVYLCASSPPSGPGYNSPLHFGNGTRLTVT.

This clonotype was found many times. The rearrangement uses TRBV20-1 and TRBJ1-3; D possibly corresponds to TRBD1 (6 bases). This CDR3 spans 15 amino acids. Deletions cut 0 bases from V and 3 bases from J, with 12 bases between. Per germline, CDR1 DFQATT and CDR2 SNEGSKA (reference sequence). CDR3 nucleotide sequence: TGCAGTGCTAGAGACGGCAGGGGAGATGGAAACACCATATATTTT. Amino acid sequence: CSARDGRGDGNTIYF.

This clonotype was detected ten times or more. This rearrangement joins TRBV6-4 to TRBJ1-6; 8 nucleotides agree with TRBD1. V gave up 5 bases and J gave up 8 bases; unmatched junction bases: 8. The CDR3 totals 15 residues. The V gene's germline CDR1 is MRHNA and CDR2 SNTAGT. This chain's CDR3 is CASSQTGDGDSPLHF. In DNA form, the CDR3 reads TGTGCCAGCAGTCAGACAGGGGACGGTGATTCACCCCTCCACTTT.

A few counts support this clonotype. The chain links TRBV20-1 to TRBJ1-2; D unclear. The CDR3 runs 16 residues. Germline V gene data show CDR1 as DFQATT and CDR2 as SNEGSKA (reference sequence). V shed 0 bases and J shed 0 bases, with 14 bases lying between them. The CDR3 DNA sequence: TGCAGTGCTAGAGATTCCCCAGCCGTAGCTAACTATGGCTACACCTTC. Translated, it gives CSARDSPAVANYGYTF.

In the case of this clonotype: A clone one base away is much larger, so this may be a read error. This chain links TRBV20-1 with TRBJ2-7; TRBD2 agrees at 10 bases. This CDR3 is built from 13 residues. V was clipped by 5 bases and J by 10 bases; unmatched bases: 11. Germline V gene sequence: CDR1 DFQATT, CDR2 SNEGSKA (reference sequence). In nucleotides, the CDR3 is TGCAGTGCTTTACTAGCGGGGCCGGCCGACCAGTACTTC. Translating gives CSALLAGPADQYF.

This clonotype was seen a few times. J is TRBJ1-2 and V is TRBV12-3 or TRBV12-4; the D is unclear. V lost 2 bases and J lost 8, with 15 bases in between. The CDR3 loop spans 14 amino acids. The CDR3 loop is CASSLFGLLGGYTF. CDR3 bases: TGTGCCAGCAGTTTATTTGGACTCCTCGGAGGCTACACCTTC.

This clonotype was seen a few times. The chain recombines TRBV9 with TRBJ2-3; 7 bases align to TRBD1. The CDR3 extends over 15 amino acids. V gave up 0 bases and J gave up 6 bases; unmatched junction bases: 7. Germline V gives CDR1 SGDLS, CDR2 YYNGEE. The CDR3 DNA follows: TGTGCCAGCAGCGTAGAGGGGGCAGGGATGGATACGCAGTATTTT. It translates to CASSVEGAGMDTQYF.

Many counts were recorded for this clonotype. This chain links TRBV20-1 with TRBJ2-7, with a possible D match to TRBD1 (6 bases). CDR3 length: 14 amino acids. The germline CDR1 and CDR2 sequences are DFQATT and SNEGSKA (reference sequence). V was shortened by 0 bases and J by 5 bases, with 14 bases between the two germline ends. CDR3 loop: CSAREAGESHEQYF. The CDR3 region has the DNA TGCAGTGCTAGAGAGGCAGGGGAGAGCCACGAGCAGTACTTC.

The CDR3 DNA reads TGTGCCAGCAGCCCCCTCCGGGGGCAGTTCTTC. It is translated as CASSPLRGQFF. This rearrangement joins TRBV12-3 or TRBV12-4 to TRBJ2-1; a weak D match, TRBD2 (5 bases). The CDR3 totals 11 residues. The V end lost 6 bases, the J end lost 12 bases, and 12 bases lay between the germline ends.

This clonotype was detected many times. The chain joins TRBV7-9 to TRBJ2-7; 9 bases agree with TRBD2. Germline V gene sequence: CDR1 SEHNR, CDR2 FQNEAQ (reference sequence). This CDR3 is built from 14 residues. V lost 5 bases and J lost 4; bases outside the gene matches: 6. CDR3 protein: CASSRTTSGYEQYF. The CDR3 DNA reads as TGTGCCAGCAGCCGAACTACTAGCGGGTACGAGCAGTACTTC.

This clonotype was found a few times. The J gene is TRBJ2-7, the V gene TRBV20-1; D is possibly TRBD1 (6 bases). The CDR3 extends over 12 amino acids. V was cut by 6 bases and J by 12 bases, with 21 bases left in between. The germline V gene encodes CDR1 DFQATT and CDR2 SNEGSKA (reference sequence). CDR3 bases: TGCAGTGCCGGGGACATCGGGCGTGCGAGGTACTTC. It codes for CSAGDIGRARYF.

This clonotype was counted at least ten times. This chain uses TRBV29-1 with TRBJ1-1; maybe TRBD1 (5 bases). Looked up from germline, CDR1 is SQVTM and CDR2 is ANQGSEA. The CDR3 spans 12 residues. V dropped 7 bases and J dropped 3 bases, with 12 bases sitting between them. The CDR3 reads CSGRTGDTEAFF. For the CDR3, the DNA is TGCAGCGGTCGGACGGGGGACACTGAAGCTTTCTTT.